This TCR beta chain was identified in a study of T cell responses to AZD1222 COVID-19 vaccine. As for this clone: Antigen: not known.

General observations from the study: An increase in Spike-specific TCR breadth and depth was observed after two AZD1222 doses.

Method: immunoSEQ multiplex PCR; TCRdb's copy keeps in-frame clones and lacks some. Among 95,000 to 150,000 clones listed, around nine tenths were seen once. The CDR3 is made up of 17 amino acids. Germline CDR1 reads SGHAT; CDR2 reads FQNNGV. V lost 1 base and J 0 bases, leaving 14 bases between the germline ends. The clonotype originates from an adult in good health. The sequenced sample was peripheral blood, obtained on day 0 of AZD1222 vaccination. This chain connects TRBV11-2 to TRBJ2-3, with D unclear. The CDR3 DNA reads as TGTGCCAGCAGCTTAGTCTTAGGTCCTCGTAGCACAGATACGCAGTATTTT. It yields the protein CASSLVLGPRSTDTQYF.